One T cell receptor (beta chain) is described in this entry. This clonotype was detected once. It lacks a known antigen. Base-call qualities are not available, and no considerably larger clone is one nucleotide away. These data belong to a study of blood T cells in healthy people across ages (dated by TCRdb to between 2014 and 2016). About the study as a whole: In model experiments, template switching captured about one uniquely barcoded TCR beta cDNA molecule for every two T cells. To track age-related changes in TCR beta repertoire diversity, the study relied on deep sequencing normalized with unique cDNA molecular identifiers. The donors were split into four age groups: young (average 16 years), middle-aged (about 40), aged (over 55) and long-lived (roughly 88). To avoid experimental bias, donors of different ages were randomly spread across the sequencing lanes. The study analyzed two additional independent replicas of 1 million unique cDNA reads from the same blood draw for two donors, one aged 18 to 29 and one aged 80 or older.

The approximately 41 donors, aged about 6 to 100 years, were systemically healthy Caucasian individuals from Russia. Around 10 milliliters of peripheral blood were drawn from each donor into EDTA-treated Vacutainer tubes. Ficoll-Paque density-gradient centrifugation was used to isolate PBMCs, with at least 7 million per sample. Total RNA was extracted from PBMCs with Trizol reagent, with at least 6 micrograms obtained per sample. Naive CD45RAhigh/CD27high T cell percentages were measured by flow cytometry on a PBMC aliquot from every donor. Library prep was done by 5' RACE. The data were produced on an Illumina HiSeq 2500. A second about 7 to 11 cycle PCR used a sample-barcoded 5' primer and a J-beta primer mix. Each TCR beta cDNA molecule received a unique molecular identifier from a template-switch 5' adaptor carrying 12 random nucleotides. Each sample yielded at least 2.5 million CDR3-containing paired-end reads. The Mint cDNA synthesis kit, primed by a TRBC-specific oligonucleotide, was used to synthesize first-strand cDNA from all RNA. Following uracil-DNA glycosylase treatment, a first 18-cycle PCR with universal primers M1SS and BC2_uni_R was performed on all cDNA. On the study's bioinformatics: For normalization, 1 million high-quality reads were randomly selected from each sample, with every read carrying a distinct molecular identifier. Instead of being binned into consensus sequences, reads with shared molecular identifiers were discarded. MiTCR, with a Q25 quality threshold and the strictest error-elimination algorithm, was used for CDR3 identification, clonotype clustering and error correction. A nonparametric unseen species model with Euler transformation was used to estimate lower-bound total TCR beta diversity. The raw public data were reprocessed by TCRdb itself: fastp quality trimming at Q25, MiXCR clonotype calling, in-frame beta chains only. Every distinct CDR3 protein forms one entry, paired with its most common genes and DNA. In this record, the V and J calls reflect TCRdb's handling and not the investigators' own analysis. The sample yields under 2,000,000 distinct CDR3 sequences; 49% were counted once. The ten top clones hold about 2.1% of the sample.

The cysteine opens and the phenylalanine closes a CDR3 of 11 amino acids. Solely the CDR3 DNA is kept, with 33 bases framed from the first base. Trimming at the junction amounts to 10 bases on V and 6 bases on J, and the germline ends lie 10 bases apart. Sequences ENHRY (CDR1) and SYGVKD (CDR2) are obtained from the germline V gene. Paper-wide results and their limitations: Compared with the aged group, the long-lived group had more naive CD4+ T cells, fewer expanded clones and increased TCR diversity, a pattern suggesting age selection. Observed TCR beta diversity correlated strongly with the percentage of naive T cells measured by flow cytometry. Estimates of total diversity based on one million sequenced T cells were regarded as lower bounds and as underestimates. As age increased, observed TCR beta diversity per million T cells dropped in a roughly linear way, and a significant reduction was already evident by age around 41. Because donor CMV infection status was unknown, age-related changes in expanded clonotypes were potentially confounded. Because profiling used bulk unsorted PBMCs, naive and antigen-experienced compartments could not be compared conclusively.

The rearranged chain carries TRBV10-3 and TRBJ2-1; the D gene is unclear. The receptor comes from a woman aged 35 to 49 in good health. Input material: blood. The DNA is as follows: TGTGCCACGATGGAGCTCAATGAGCAGTTCTTC. This yields the protein CATMELNEQFF.